This paragraph reports one T cell receptor beta chain. TCRdb's table, derived via immunoSEQ multiplex PCR, lists solely in-frame clones and lacks some. The data show 20,000 to 25,000 clones, approximately 90% seen once. Germline V gene lookup returns CDR1 MNHEY and CDR2 SVGAGI. Between the trimmed V and J ends, which lost 6 bases and 3 bases, there was a span of 11 bases. The CDR3 is 13 residues long. This specimen belongs to a study of PD-L1 blockade in urothelial cancer. Turning to the study itself: Prior exposure to chemotherapy in patients amounted to 0 to 3 regimens received. The researchers analyzed blood 3 weeks (second dose) and 6 weeks after treatment start.

This sample's time point: peripheral blood 6 weeks after treatment start. Pretreatment sampling and on-treatment sampling together yielded between 1 and 8 samples for each patient. The receptor was derived from a woman aged 55-75 years with urothelial cancer. Here the sequenced sample was PBMCs, taken around atezolizumab (anti-PD-L1) treatment. The J gene is TRBJ1-1, the V gene TRBV6-5; D gene ambiguous. The CDR3: CASRPRRDTEAFF. In DNA form, the CDR3 reads TGTGCCAGCAGACCCAGGAGGGACACTGAAGCTTTCTTT.